Below, 10 T cell receptor beta chains from the same sample are listed, as sequenced in a study of T cell clonotyping in hematopoietic cell transplantation. The method was immunoSEQ multiplex PCR; TCRdb's version includes in-frame clones alone and lacks a portion of them. The table lists some 29,000 clones, approximately 82% of them singletons. Sample time point: recipient sample about 28 days before transplant, after cytoreduction. Sequences were derived from peripheral blood mononuclear cells, sampled before stem cell transplant. All receptors derive from a middle-aged man with acute myeloid leukemia. Some clones in this sample may be carry-over from other donors' samples.

The V call is TRBV10-1, the J call TRBJ1-2; the D is unclear. There are 17 residues in the CDR3. With 9 bases removed from V and 1 base from J, the gap between germline ends came to 24 bases. The germline V gene encodes CDR1 WNHNN and CDR2 SYGVQD (reference sequence). CDR3 in DNA: TGCGCCAGAGGCCGAATGACTCTTATTGGGTTTAACTATGGCTACACCTTC. Its protein is CARGRMTLIGFNYGYTF.

This clone was counted a few times. The rearrangement links TRBV18 to TRBJ2-3; TRBD1 matches 10 bases. CDR3 length: 16 amino acids. Trimming removed 4 bases from V and 3 bases from J; junction bases left unmatched: 7. The germline V gene has CDR1 KGHSH and CDR2 LQKENI. CDR3 bases: TGTGCCAGCTCACGTCTCCGGGACAGGGGTACAGATACGCAGTATTTT. It translates to CASSRLRDRGTDTQYF.

The J gene is TRBJ1-2, the V gene TRBV7-9; tentative D call: TRBD1 (6 bases). The length of the CDR3 is 15 residues. The ends were cut back, 4 bases at V and 2 bases at J, with 14 bases in the middle. Per the germline V gene, CDR1 is SEHNR and CDR2 is FQNEAQ (reference sequence). CDR3 amino acids: CASSSGGDTNYGYTF. The DNA for the CDR3 is TGTGCCAGCAGCTCCGGGGGGGACACGAACTATGGCTACACCTTC. The whole variable domain, filled in from reference TRBV7-9 and TRBJ1-2, reads DTGVSQNPRHKITKRGQNVTFRCDPISEHNRLYWYRQTLGQGPEFLTYFQNEAQLEKSRLLSDRFSAERPKGSFSTLEIQRTEQGDSAMYLCASSSGGDTNYGYTFGSGTRLTVV.

The J gene is TRBJ1-1, the V gene TRBV7-9; no clear D. This CDR3 has 13 residues. V was clipped by 5 bases and J by 2 bases, with 9 bases between them. Germline V CDR1 and CDR2: SEHNR, FQNEAQ (reference sequence). The CDR3 is CASSTRINTEAFF. In nucleotides, the CDR3 is TGTGCCAGCAGCACCAGGATTAACACTGAAGCTTTCTTT.

This chain joins TRBV9 and TRBJ2-1, with 8 bases lining up with TRBD1. Germline V gives CDR1 SGDLS, CDR2 YYNGEE. This CDR3 is built from 16 residues. V lost 3 bases and J lost 7; bases outside the gene matches: 12. CDR3: CASSGGRTGSGNEQFF. CDR3 coding DNA: TGTGCCAGCAGCGGAGGAAGGACAGGGTCGGGTAATGAGCAGTTCTTC.

The chain is built from TRBV5-7 and TRBJ2-7; possible D gene TRBD1, 5 bases. TRBV5-7 is identified as an open reading frame with a role that is uncertain. This CDR3 comprises 13 residues. The ends were cut back, 2 bases at V and 3 bases at J, with 9 bases in the middle. The CDR3 nucleotides read TGTGCCAGCAGCTTAAGACAGAACTACGAGCAGTACTTC. Protein: CASSLRQNYEQYF.

The chain employs TRBV4-1 and TRBJ2-1; TRBD2 agrees at 9 bases. Germline CDR1 reads MGHRA; CDR2 reads YSYEKL. This CDR3 spans 16 amino acids. After removal of 4 bases from V and 4 bases from J, the junction contained 8 bases not matched to a gene. The CDR3 DNA follows: TGCGCCAGCAGCCTAGGATTGACTAGCGGATACAATGAGCAGTTCTTC. Amino acid sequence: CASSLGLTSGYNEQFF.

V gene TRBV11-2 combines with J gene TRBJ2-7, with D perhaps being TRBD1 or TRBD2 (6 bases each). This CDR3 has 15 residues. The V gene lost 4 bases and the J gene lost 3 bases, with 16 bases spanning the gap. Germline assignment: CDR1 SGHAT and CDR2 FQNNGV. CDR3 DNA sequence: TGTGCCAGCAGCTCCAGTGGAGGGGGGAACTACGAGCAGTACTTC. Translation: CASSSSGGGNYEQYF.

The V gene is TRBV10-2, the J gene TRBJ1-2; D call uncertain. V lost 2 bases and J lost 7, with 17 bases in between. This CDR3 contains 15 residues. Germline V gives CDR1 WSHSY, CDR2 SAAADI. The CDR3 protein is CASSEPLGEVTGYTF. In DNA form, the CDR3 reads TGCGCCAGCAGTGAGCCACTGGGCGAAGTGACTGGCTACACCTTC.

The chain recombines TRBV4-2 with TRBJ2-5, with D possibly TRBD2 on 6 matching bases. The V and J ends lost 5 bases and 9 bases respectively, with 19 bases between them. This CDR3 has 14 residues. CDR1 LGHNA and CDR2 YNFKEQ come from the germline V gene. In DNA form, the CDR3 reads TGTGCCAGCAGCGTTAGCGGCTCGATAATCCCCCAGTACTTC. Residues: CASSVSGSIIPQYF.